Listed below are T cell receptor beta chains from one sample, sequenced in a study of CD8+CD57+ T cells in acquired aplastic anemia. Using its own MiXCR run on the reads, TCRdb lists one record per CDR3 protein. Of about 150,000 distinct CDR3 sequences in the sample, over 50% are singletons; the top ten hold about an eighth. Sequencing was carried out using sorted CD4+, CD8+, or CD8+CD57+ T cells (not recorded which) from PBMCs. The receptors were sampled from a human donor with aplastic anemia. Both conserved end residues are part of each CDR3. The order of the fields is clone size, CDR3 length, V gene, J gene, CDR3 protein. Some rows mark clone size as missing; the rest say once, few, many or name a class of expanded clone.

clone size: .; CDR3 length: 12; V gene: TRBV20-1; J gene: TRBJ2-7; CDR3 protein: CSARDKGREQYF
clone size: many; CDR3 length: 15; V gene: TRBV6-5; J gene: TRBJ2-7; CDR3 protein: CASSAWVYRSYEQYF
clone size: many; CDR3 length: 16; V gene: TRBV15; J gene: TRBJ1-2; CDR3 protein: CATSTEISDLNYGYTF
clone size: .; CDR3 length: 13; V gene: TRBV2; J gene: TRBJ2-1; CDR3 protein: CASSETDYNEQFF
clone size: .; CDR3 length: 15; V gene: TRBV24-1; J gene: TRBJ2-5; CDR3 protein: CATSDAGQGVETQYF
clone size: .; CDR3 length: 15; V gene: TRBV7-6; J gene: TRBJ1-1; CDR3 protein: CASSYQAGGDTEAFF
clone size: few; CDR3 length: 15; V gene: TRBV19; J gene: TRBJ1-1; CDR3 protein: CASSIAGGMNTEAFF
clone size: few; CDR3 length: 18; V gene: TRBV5-4; J gene: TRBJ2-1; CDR3 protein: CASSLAPWRESSYNEQFF
clone size: many; CDR3 length: 14; V gene: TRBV7-9; J gene: TRBJ2-1; CDR3 protein: CASSFVNQADEQFF
clone size: few; CDR3 length: 12; V gene: TRBV10-3; J gene: TRBJ1-2; CDR3 protein: CAIMGQGNGYTF
clone size: many; CDR3 length: 16; V gene: TRBV19; J gene: TRBJ2-2; CDR3 protein: CASSIWQVANTGELFF
clone size: .; CDR3 length: 13; V gene: TRBV6-1; J gene: TRBJ2-5; CDR3 protein: CASRGRVLETQYF
clone size: .; CDR3 length: 13; V gene: TRBV20-1; J gene: TRBJ1-2; CDR3 protein: CSAREGGSGGYTF
clone size: .; CDR3 length: 15; V gene: TRBV24-1; J gene: TRBJ1-5; CDR3 protein: CATSDGTRSNQPQHF
clone size: .; CDR3 length: 16; V gene: TRBV7-4; J gene: TRBJ2-1; CDR3 protein: CASSPQELGQDNEQFF
clone size: .; CDR3 length: 15; V gene: TRBV5-5; J gene: TRBJ2-7; CDR3 protein: CASSLAQTSSYEQYF
clone size: .; CDR3 length: 16; V gene: TRBV25-1; J gene: TRBJ1-1; CDR3 protein: CASSARESSPDTEAFF
clone size: once; CDR3 length: 15; V gene: TRBV5-4; J gene: TRBJ2-5; CDR3 protein: CASSLAGGLQETQYF
clone size: .; CDR3 length: 14; V gene: TRBV7-6; J gene: TRBJ2-7; CDR3 protein: CASSPRPGGYEQYF
clone size: few; CDR3 length: 13; V gene: TRBV7-6; J gene: TRBJ1-6; CDR3 protein: CASTGGYNSPLHF
clone size: .; CDR3 length: 14; V gene: TRBV11-2; J gene: TRBJ2-3; CDR3 protein: CASSSGLSIHTQYF
clone size: .; CDR3 length: 12; V gene: TRBV20-1; J gene: TRBJ1-3; CDR3 protein: CSARQSGNTIYF
clone size: once; CDR3 length: 14; V gene: TRBV7-9; J gene: TRBJ1-4; CDR3 protein: CARSLATRNEKLFF
clone size: many; CDR3 length: 16; V gene: TRBV20-1; J gene: TRBJ2-1; CDR3 protein: CSARVGGLADYNEQFF
clone size: .; CDR3 length: 16; V gene: TRBV7-8; J gene: TRBJ2-7; CDR3 protein: CASSPTGTGGKYEQYF
clone size: few; CDR3 length: 14; V gene: TRBV29-1; J gene: TRBJ2-7; CDR3 protein: CSVASIGQGKEQYF
clone size: many; CDR3 length: 15; V gene: TRBV2; J gene: TRBJ2-1; CDR3 protein: CASNPPGTEDNEQFF
clone size: many; CDR3 length: 16; V gene: TRBV6-4; J gene: TRBJ1-1; CDR3 protein: CASSDMVVDMNTEAFF
clone size: .; CDR3 length: 12; V gene: TRBV7-9; J gene: TRBJ2-1; CDR3 protein: CASSFGGGEQFF
clone size: many; CDR3 length: 14; V gene: TRBV20-1; J gene: TRBJ1-3; CDR3 protein: CSASDRVAGNTIYF
clone size: .; CDR3 length: 15; V gene: TRBV7-9; J gene: TRBJ2-7; CDR3 protein: CASILRQGNQSEQYF
clone size: .; CDR3 length: 15; V gene: TRBV10-3; J gene: TRBJ2-7; CDR3 protein: CVLTVTAESSYEQYF
clone size: .; CDR3 length: 13; V gene: TRBV7-3; J gene: TRBJ2-3; CDR3 protein: CASSPTKGDTQYF
clone size: .; CDR3 length: 15; V gene: TRBV20-1; J gene: TRBJ2-3; CDR3 protein: CSATAGLRIADTQYF
clone size: many; CDR3 length: 14; V gene: TRBV13; J gene: TRBJ2-1; CDR3 protein: CASSSGVTYNEQFF
clone size: many; CDR3 length: 14; V gene: TRBV6-2/TRBV6-3; J gene: TRBJ2-7; CDR3 protein: CASSYGTASYEQYF
clone size: many; CDR3 length: 16; V gene: TRBV2; J gene: TRBJ2-1; CDR3 protein: CASSKTRAGVYNEQFF
clone size: many; CDR3 length: 16; V gene: TRBV4-2; J gene: TRBJ2-7; CDR3 protein: CASSQDPGVASYEQYF
clone size: few; CDR3 length: 14; V gene: TRBV15; J gene: TRBJ2-3; CDR3 protein: CATSRDRLAVGQYF
clone size: once; CDR3 length: 13; V gene: TRBV7-9; J gene: TRBJ2-7; CDR3 protein: CASSLSLGDEQYF
clone size: .; CDR3 length: 17; V gene: TRBV29-1; J gene: TRBJ2-7; CDR3 protein: CSAHIGLAGTSSYEQYF
clone size: .; CDR3 length: 16; V gene: TRBV10-3; J gene: TRBJ1-2; CDR3 protein: CAISDLGYRVAYGYTF
clone size: .; CDR3 length: 13; V gene: TRBV7-2; J gene: TRBJ2-5; CDR3 protein: CASSPQGQETQYF
clone size: many; CDR3 length: 12; V gene: TRBV19; J gene: TRBJ1-1; CDR3 protein: CASSIPGPEAFF
clone size: few; CDR3 length: 15; V gene: TRBV11-2; J gene: TRBJ2-3; CDR3 protein: CASSPGTGGTDTQYF
clone size: .; CDR3 length: 15; V gene: TRBV10-3; J gene: TRBJ1-2; CDR3 protein: CAISGMTGSNYGYTF
clone size: many; CDR3 length: 15; V gene: TRBV29-1; J gene: TRBJ2-7; CDR3 protein: CSVTLLDRGLDEQYF
clone size: .; CDR3 length: 14; V gene: TRBV19; J gene: TRBJ1-5; CDR3 protein: CASSILGGEQPQHF
clone size: once; CDR3 length: 14; V gene: TRBV20-1; J gene: TRBJ2-1; CDR3 protein: CSARGGLEGNEQFF
clone size: few; CDR3 length: 11; V gene: TRBV20-1; J gene: TRBJ2-1; CDR3 protein: CSATESGVQFF